Shown below are 19 T cell receptor beta chains from a single sample sequenced in a study of cytomegalovirus exposure and HLA in healthy donors. 13 Jbeta primers and 60 Vbeta primers were used for the PCR. This table comes from immunoSEQ multiplex PCR, and its TCRdb copy is limited to in-frame clones, with some not included. The sample consists of 200,000 to 250,000 clones, 65% to 80% of them appearing once. Source material: PBMCs. Every receptor here comes from a man in his fifties in good health and CMV-seronegative.

This chain links TRBV19 with TRBJ2-7; D is ambiguous. Germline V gene data show CDR1 as LNHDA and CDR2 as SQIVND (reference sequence). The CDR3 runs to 14 residues. Trimming removed 5 bases from V and 0 bases from J, with 11 bases in between. DNA of the CDR3: TGTGCCAGTAGTGTCCAGGATAGCTCCTACGAGCAGTACTTC. Translated, it gives CASSVQDSSYEQYF.

Worth noting for this clone: The identical CDR3 is also encoded by other nucleotide sequences in the sample. V usage is TRBV27 and J usage is TRBJ2-7; TRBD1 agrees at 9 bases. There are 13 residues in the CDR3. Per germline, CDR1 MNHEY and CDR2 SMNVEV (reference sequence). With 6 bases clipped from V and 2 bases from J, the junction kept 2 bases outside the gene matches. DNA for the CDR3: TGTGCCAGCAGACGACAGGGGGCCTACGAGCAGTACTTC. Translated: CASRRQGAYEQYF.

This chain uses TRBV4-1 with TRBJ2-3, with a tentative D call TRBD1 (5 bases). Germline values: CDR1 MGHRA, CDR2 YSYEKL. The CDR3 is made up of 13 amino acids. The V end was cut by 0 bases, the J end by 6 bases, with 7 bases between. CDR3 residues: CASSQEDIDTQYF. CDR3 nucleotide sequence: TGCGCCAGCAGCCAAGAGGACATTGATACGCAGTATTTT.

The genes are TRBV5-6 and TRBJ2-1, with D tentatively TRBD2 (5 bases). Germline V CDR1 and CDR2: SGHDT, YYEEEE. V was trimmed by 1 base and J by 4 bases, leaving 12 bases between them. This CDR3 comprises 15 residues. The CDR3 is CASSLIARGYNEQFF. For the CDR3, the DNA is TGTGCCAGCAGCTTGATAGCGAGAGGGTACAATGAGCAGTTCTTC. Full variable domain (outside the CDR3, taken from reference TRBV5-6 and TRBJ2-1): DAGVTQSPTHLIKTRGQQVTLRCSPKSGHDTVSWYQQALGQGPQFIFQYYEEEERQRGNFPDRFSGHQFPNYSSELNVNALLLGDSALYLCASSLIARGYNEQFFGPGTRLTVL.

This clone was observed once. V usage is TRBV15 and J usage is TRBJ2-5; tentative D call: TRBD2 (5 bases). The CDR3 contains 13 residues. The V and J ends lost 0 bases and 4 bases respectively, with 6 bases between them. CDR1 is LNHNV and CDR2 is YYDKDF in the germline V gene (reference sequence). The DNA of the CDR3 is TGTGCCACCAGCAGAGATCGGGGAGAGACCCAGTACTTC. Residues: CATSRDRGETQYF.

This sequence joins TRBV10-3 and TRBJ2-1; 10 bases align to TRBD2. CDR3 length equals 19 residues. In germline, CDR1 is ENHRY, CDR2 SYGVKD. The V and J ends lost 2 bases and 2 bases, in that order; junction bases with no gene match: 12. The CDR3 sequence is CAISERTSGTKGAYNEQFF. In nucleotides, the CDR3 is TGTGCCATCAGTGAGCGAACTAGCGGGACGAAAGGGGCCTACAATGAGCAGTTCTTC.

The chain couples TRBV30 to TRBJ2-2; possibly TRBD1 for D (5 bases). CDR1 is GTSNPN, CDR2 SVGIG, per germline (reference sequence). The CDR3 length is 13 residues. Trimming took off 1 base at V and 9 bases at J, with 12 bases between the two ends. CDR3 amino acids: CAWSGGTNRELFF. Here the CDR3 DNA reads TGTGCCTGGAGTGGGGGCACGAACAGGGAGCTGTTTTTT.

The genes are TRBV14 and TRBJ2-7; TRBD1 aligns across 7 bases. CDR3 size: 14 residues. Germline-derived CDR1 and CDR2 are SGHDN and FVKESK. V gave up 4 bases and J gave up 0 bases; unmatched junction bases: 3. Here the CDR3 DNA reads TGTGCCAGCAGCCTGGGACAGATCTCCTACGAGCAGTACTTC. It specifies CASSLGQISYEQYF. The variable domain in full, with the rest retrieved from reference TRBV14 and TRBJ2-7, is EAGVTQFPSHSVIEKGQTVTLRCDPISGHDNLYWYRRVMGKEIKFLLHFVKESKQDESGMPNNRFLAERTGGTYSTLKVQPAELEDSGVYFCASSLGQISYEQYFGPGTRLTVT.

The rearrangement joins TRBV10-1 to TRBJ2-1, with 8 bases identical to TRBD1. J lost 5 bases, V lost 5 bases, and 2 bases had no gene match. The germline gives CDR1 WNHNN, CDR2 SYGVQD (reference sequence). The CDR3 loop spans 13 amino acids. Here the CDR3 DNA reads TGCGCCAGCAGTAAGGACAGGGACAATGAGCAGTTCTTC. This gives the protein CASSKDRDNEQFF.

This clone was detected only once. The J gene is TRBJ1-2, the V gene TRBV11-2, with D possibly matching TRBD1 (6 bases). The CDR3 length is 12 residues. V lost 5 bases and J lost 6, with 10 bases in between. The V gene's germline CDR1 is SGHAT and CDR2 FQNNGV. CDR3 in DNA: TGTGCCAGCAGCATCCACAGGGATGGCTACACCTTC. Translated, it gives CASSIHRDGYTF.

The J gene is TRBJ2-1, the V gene TRBV19; D is possibly TRBD2 (5 bases). Between the trimmed V and J ends, which lost 3 bases and 0 bases, there was a span of 6 bases. CDR1 is LNHDA and CDR2 is SQIVND in the germline V gene (reference sequence). CDR3 length equals 14 residues. The CDR3 DNA reads TGTGCCAGTAGTATTGCGGGCTCCTACAATGAGCAGTTCTTC. Protein product: CASSIAGSYNEQFF.

The chain combines TRBV27 with TRBJ2-3; 7 bases are shared with TRBD1. The CDR3 covers 15 residues. Germline loops: CDR1 MNHEY, CDR2 SMNVEV (reference sequence). The V gene end was trimmed by 6 bases and the J gene end by 3 bases; junction bases not matched to a gene: 9. In DNA form, the CDR3 reads TGTGCCAGCAGCCTAACAGGGGTGGGAACAGATACGCAGTATTTT. This sequence encodes CASSLTGVGTDTQYF.

This chain uses TRBV9 with TRBJ2-1, with 9 bases identical to TRBD1. The length of the CDR3 is 13 residues. V lost 4 bases, J lost 7 bases, and 3 bases stayed unmatched. Germline CDR1 reads SGDLS; CDR2 reads YYNGEE. CDR3 loop: CASSRDRANEQFF. In nucleotides, the CDR3 is TGTGCCAGCAGCAGGGACAGGGCTAATGAGCAGTTCTTC. The entire variable domain, with the rest obtained from reference TRBV9 and TRBJ2-1, is as follows: DSGVTQTPKHLITATGQRVTLRCSPRSGDLSVYWYQQSLDQGLQFLIQYYNGEERAKGNILERFSAQQFPDLHSELNLSSLELGDSALYFCASSRDRANEQFFGPGTRLTVL.

The chain joins TRBV18 to TRBJ2-1; 7 positions agree with TRBD2. The CDR3 sequence is 16 residues long. Germline CDR1 is KGHSH and CDR2 is LQKENI. The junction had 6 bases not matched to a gene; V was cut back by 0 bases and J by 4 bases. In DNA form, the CDR3 reads TGTGCCAGCTCACCACCGACCCTAGCGGATTACAATGAGCAGTTCTTC. Protein sequence: CASSPPTLADYNEQFF.

The V gene is TRBV29-1, the J gene TRBJ2-7, with TRBD1 matching over 8 bases. V gave up 8 bases and J gave up 0 bases; unmatched junction bases: 6. This CDR3 region has 13 residues. Germline CDR1 reads SQVTM; CDR2 reads ANQGSEA. The DNA of the CDR3 is TGCAGCTCCCGGGACAGGAGCTCCTACGAGCAGTACTTC. As protein: CSSRDRSSYEQYF.

The chain is built from TRBV18 and TRBJ2-5, with D perhaps TRBD1 (5 bases). Germline CDR1 is KGHSH and CDR2 is LQKENI. The CDR3 runs 13 residues. V dropped 3 bases and J dropped 4 bases, with 9 bases sitting between them. CDR3 loop: CASSPGHRETQYF. The CDR3 bases are TGTGCCAGCTCACCCGGACACAGAGAGACCCAGTACTTC.

V is TRBV10-3 and J is TRBJ1-4; possible D gene TRBD1, 5 bases. CDR3 length: 15 amino acids. CDR1 and CDR2 from the germline V gene are ENHRY and SYGVKD. V lost 1 base to trimming and J lost 1 base, with 7 bases between them. The CDR3, as DNA: TGTGCCATCAGTGAGTGGGGGGAAACTAATGAAAAACTGTTTTTT. Translation gives CAISEWGETNEKLFF.

The chain links TRBV28 to TRBJ1-2; no clear D gene. The CDR3 spans 13 residues. V dropped 5 bases and J dropped 3 bases, with 10 bases sitting between them. Germline V gene lookup returns CDR1 MDHEN and CDR2 SYDVKM. The CDR3 DNA sequence: TGTGCCAGCAGTCCAGGAGGAGACTATGGCTACACCTTC. Amino acids: CASSPGGDYGYTF.

V usage is TRBV5-1 and J usage is TRBJ1-2, with TRBD1 matching over 8 bases. V gave up 0 bases and J gave up 4 bases; unmatched junction bases: 5. CDR1 is SGHRS, CDR2 YFSETQ, per germline. The CDR3 length is 15 residues. The CDR3 spells CASSLGSGGVYGYTF. In DNA, the CDR3 is TGCGCCAGCAGCTTGGGGTCAGGGGGCGTCTATGGCTACACCTTC.